The entry below describes one TCR beta chain. Its antigen is not identified. This CDR3 comprises 14 residues. CDR1 is SGHAT, CDR2 FQDESV, per germline (reference sequence). After removal of 5 bases from V and 3 bases from J, the junction contained 7 bases not matched to a gene. The sample belongs to a study of cytomegalovirus exposure and HLA in healthy donors. Study summary: The same platform used for the approximately 670 first-cohort repertoires was also used for the approximately 120 validation repertoires, as a later analysis reported. Study-wide results and limits: High specificity and sensitivity for cytomegalovirus status were reported for the classifier. Subsequent analysis found a tendency for first-cohort TCR clusters to co-occur within the 90 to 150 validation repertoires. Testing in vitro showed a few CMV-associated chains specific for CMV antigens.

The repertoire was sequenced with immunoSEQ multiplex PCR; TCRdb's copy has only in-frame clones and lacks some. The sample contains about 220,000 clones, around 90% of which appear only once. The sequence was obtained from a woman aged 18-29 years in good health and CMV-seronegative. The sequencing sample was made of PBMCs. This chain links TRBV11-1 with TRBJ2-7; 7 bases map to TRBD2. In DNA form, the CDR3 reads TGTGCCAGCAGCCCCGGCGGGAGTCACTACGAGCAGTACTTC. Its protein is CASSPGGSHYEQYF.